This T cell receptor (beta chain) stems from a study of T cells in Graves' hyperthyroidism and ophthalmopathy. The J segment lost 4 bases and the V segment lost 5 bases, leaving 9 bases of the junction unmatched. The length of the CDR3 is 16 residues. The germline V gene encodes CDR1 SGHNT and CDR2 YENEEA. Amplified TCR beta CDR3 regions came from RNA transcripts. HTBI primers drove first-round RT-PCR of the TCR CDR3. TCRdb ran MiXCR on the multiplex PCR reads and lists one entry per CDR3 protein. The sample records fewer than 900,000 distinct CDR3 sequences, 16% being singletons. The specimen sequenced was blood. The chain carries TRBV11-3 and TRBJ2-1, with 9 positions matching TRBD2. The receptor's source is a man younger than 30 with Graves' hyperthyroidism. CDR3 nucleotides: TGTGCCAGCAGCACGAAGCGGGAGGATTGGTACAATGAGCAGTTCTTC. This codes for CASSTKREDWYNEQFF. The variable domain in full, completed from reference TRBV11-3 and TRBJ2-1, reads EAGVVQSPRYKIIEKKQPVAFWCNPISGHNTLYWYLQNLGQGPELLIRYENEEAVDDSQLPKDRFSAERLKGVDSTLKIQPAELGDSAVYLCASSTKREDWYNEQFFGPGTRLTVL.